Presented here are 15 T cell receptor beta chains from one specimen sequenced in a study of blood T cells in healthy people across ages. It was with a sample-barcoded 5' primer and a J-beta primer mix that a second PCR of roughly 7 to 12 cycles was run. TCRdb fed the 5' RACE reads into MiXCR, producing one record per CDR3 protein. Among around 990,000 distinct CDR3 sequences listed, roughly a quarter were seen once. The same specimen was also included in a second study, on T cells of mothers and their children.

The specimen was blood. The receptors derive from a girl aged 2-10 years in good health.

The chain combines TRBV6-5 with TRBJ2-1; D is unresolved. Germline CDR1 MNHEY, CDR2 SVGAGI. This CDR3 contains 15 residues. V lost 2 bases, J lost 4 bases, and 12 bases lay in between. CDR3 residues: CASSYEADLYNEQFF. The CDR3 nucleotides are TGTGCCAGCAGTTACGAGGCGGACCTTTACAATGAGCAGTTCTTC.

The chain is built from TRBV4-2 and TRBJ2-7; D may be TRBD2 (7 bases). Germline CDR1 is LGHNA and CDR2 is YNFKEQ. The CDR3 is 16 amino acids. With 0 bases removed from V and 3 bases from J, the gap between germline ends came to 15 bases. The DNA for the CDR3 is TGTGCCAGCAGCCAAGAGGGAGGGGGGGTCGTCTACGAGCAGTACTTC. It yields the protein CASSQEGGGVVYEQYF.

The V call is TRBV4-3, the J call TRBJ2-7, with D uncertain. V lost 4 bases to trimming and J lost 3 bases, with 13 bases between them. Per the germline V gene, CDR1 is LGHNA and CDR2 is YSLEER. The CDR3 length is 14 residues. CDR3 protein: CASSPAKTNYEQYF. CDR3 nucleotide sequence: TGCGCCAGCAGCCCAGCTAAAACAAACTACGAGCAGTACTTC.

This clonotype was counted between two and nine times. A read error may account for a junction end that differs from germline. This chain uses TRBV20-1 with TRBJ2-3, with D possibly being TRBD1 or TRBD2 (5 bases each). This CDR3 contains 14 residues. CDR1 is DFQATT and CDR2 is SNEGSKA in the germline V gene (reference sequence). The CDR3 reads CSARAGIPQGTQYF. CDR3 DNA sequence: TGCAGTGCTAGAGCCGGGATTCCTCAAGGGACCCAGTACTTT.

The DNA of the CDR3 is TGCAGTAACCAGGGACTAGAAGAGACCCAGTACTTC. Amino acids: CSNQGLEETQYF. The chain uses TRBV20-1 and TRBJ2-5; 8 nucleotides align to TRBD2. CDR3 length equals 12 residues. V dropped 8 bases and J dropped 3; count of bases not matched to a gene: 5. The germline CDR1 and CDR2 sequences are DFQATT and SNEGSKA (reference sequence).

Comments on this clonotype: Relative to the germline gene, one junction end is altered; a read error may explain this. The rearrangement uses TRBV15 and TRBJ2-5; tentatively, D is TRBD1 (5 bases). Germline V CDR1 and CDR2: LNHNV, YYDKDF (reference sequence). The CDR3 contains 14 residues. The CDR3 reads CATSRDRAQGTQYF. The CDR3 nucleotides are TGTGCCACCAGCAGAGACAGGGCCCAAGGGACCCAGTACTTC.

As DNA, the CDR3 is TGTGCCAGCAGTTTAGGTAGCGGGTACTACGAGCAGTACTTC. Amino acids: CASSLGSGYYEQYF. The rearrangement links TRBV27 to TRBJ2-7; 7 bases are shared with TRBD2. V shed 2 bases, J shed 3 bases, and the junction held 4 bases outside the gene matches. The germline V gene encodes CDR1 MNHEY and CDR2 SMNVEV (reference sequence). This CDR3 spans 14 amino acids.

The chain is built from TRBV5-1 and TRBJ2-1, with D possibly matching TRBD1 (5 bases). Trimming left V 2 bases short and J 6 bases short, with 21 bases between. In germline, CDR1 is SGHRS, CDR2 YFSETQ. The CDR3 runs to 17 residues. In DNA, the CDR3 is TGCGCCAGCAGCTTCGTATATGCAGGGCAGGGTTCCAATGAGCAGTTCTTC. Amino acids: CASSFVYAGQGSNEQFF.

The J gene is TRBJ2-2, the V gene TRBV14; D call uncertain. Germline V gives CDR1 SGHDN, CDR2 FVKESK. This CDR3 is built from 15 residues. The V and J ends lost 4 bases and 3 bases respectively, with 12 bases between them. The CDR3 spells CASSPLIRDTGELFF. The CDR3 nucleotides read TGTGCCAGCAGCCCCCTGATAAGGGACACCGGGGAGCTGTTTTTT.

This clonotype was observed a few times. V usage is TRBV4-1 and J usage is TRBJ1-4, with D tentatively TRBD1 (5 bases). With 0 bases removed from V and 8 bases from J, the gap between germline ends came to 13 bases. The CDR3 has 15 amino acids. CDR1 is MGHRA and CDR2 is YSYEKL in the germline V gene. Here the CDR3 reads CASSQEELGGEKLFF. CDR3 DNA sequence: TGCGCCAGCAGCCAAGAAGAGCTTGGGGGAGAAAAACTGTTTTTT.

This sequence joins TRBV14 and TRBJ2-1, with 7 bases identical to TRBD1. The J call is in doubt because the DNA end fits TRBJ2-5 better. This CDR3 contains 15 residues. Germline V gives CDR1 SGHDN, CDR2 FVKESK. The CDR3 DNA follows: TGTGCCAGCAGCCATTGGACAGGACCACAAGAGACCCAGTACTTC. As protein: CASSHWTGPQETQYF.

V is TRBV19 and J is TRBJ2-1, with 11 positions matching TRBD2. This CDR3 has 13 amino acids. V shed 4 bases, J shed 10 bases, and the junction held 3 bases outside the gene matches. The germline CDR1 and CDR2 sequences are LNHDA and SQIVND (reference sequence). CDR3 residues: CASSTSSGGEQFF. The CDR3 bases are TGTGCCAGTAGTACCTCTAGCGGGGGGGAGCAGTTCTTC.

As to this clonotype: The final CDR3 position lacks the conserved phenylalanine or tryptophan, pointing to a likely read error. V is TRBV15 and J is TRBJ1-2; D gene unclear. CDR1 is LNHNV and CDR2 is YYDKDF in the germline V gene (reference sequence). This CDR3 is 11 amino acids long. The V and J ends lost 0 bases and 10 bases respectively, with 6 bases between them. In nucleotides, the CDR3 is TGTGCCACCAGCAGAGATTGGGTCTACACCCTC. This sequence encodes CATSRDWVYTL.

The sample holds many counts of this clonotype. V usage is TRBV20-1 and J usage is TRBJ2-5; a possible D gene is TRBD2 (5 bases). Germline CDR1 is DFQATT and CDR2 is SNEGSKA (reference sequence). Trimming cost V 5 bases and J 2 bases, with 12 bases left between them. This CDR3 is 13 amino acids long. CDR3 residues: CSAASGVQETQYF. DNA of the CDR3: TGCAGTGCTGCCTCCGGGGTACAAGAGACCCAGTACTTC.

This clonotype showed up just a few times. The chain joins TRBV12-3 or TRBV12-4 to TRBJ2-4, with a possible D match to TRBD1 (5 bases). The CDR3 is made up of 11 amino acids. With 3 bases removed from V and 8 bases from J, the gap between germline ends came to 5 bases. CDR3 sequence: CASSFRDIQYF. DNA for the CDR3: TGTGCCAGCAGTTTCAGGGACATTCAGTACTTC.